This T cell receptor beta chain is from a study of a mutant IDH1 vaccine in newly diagnosed glioma. Study overall: Eight vaccine injections were given to patients in weeks 1, 3, 5, 7, 11, 15, 19 and 23. Vaccinations were initiated 4-6 weeks following radiotherapy alone, or were given together with temozolomide cycles.

The CDR3 has 17 residues. Trimming stripped 0 bases from V and 9 bases from J, with 18 bases between. In germline, CDR1 is MGHRA, CDR2 YSYEKL. Assay used: immunoSEQ multiplex PCR; TCRdb lists only in-frame clones, some missing. The sample yields nearly 55,000 clones, approximately 80% seen once. Regarding this clone: No antigen is known for it.

Time point: week 5, during vaccination. Vaccination comprised doses that each held 300 ug of mutant IDH1 20-mer peptide, plus topical imiquimod. New IDH1-mutant, ATRX-lost WHO grade 3 or 4 astrocytomas occurred in donors. This clonotype originated in a man aged 30-40 years with glioma. V is TRBV4-1 and J is TRBJ1-6, with a weak D call TRBD1 (5 bases). The material was PBMCs, obtained from a glioma patient whose treatment included an IDH1 peptide vaccine. As DNA, the CDR3 is TGCGCCAGCAGCCAAGAAGGAGACAGTCTAAGGGGTTCACCCCTCCACTTT. Its translation is CASSQEGDSLRGSPLHF.